The present T cell receptor (beta chain) was sequenced within a study of control samples from healthy donors and cancer patients. This clone was detected only a few times. Clones were sequenced by immunoSEQ multiplex PCR, and TCRdb holds only the in-frame ones, with some missing. The sample includes about 170,000 clones, 80% to 95% of them seen just once. The V gene lost 0 bases and the J gene lost 4 bases, with 12 bases spanning the gap. CDR1 and CDR2 (germline): LGHNA, YNFKEQ. The CDR3 runs 15 residues. The receptor was isolated from a woman aged 60 to 75 in good health. The chain carries TRBV4-2 and TRBJ1-2, with D unclear. Sequencing was carried out using blood. This CDR3 is CASSQDSAPRYGYTF. In DNA, the CDR3 is TGTGCCAGCAGCCAAGATTCCGCTCCCCGCTATGGCTACACCTTC.